These T cell receptor beta chains were read from a single sample in a study of blood T cell repertoires in COVID-19. TCRdb's copy holds only in-frame clones and misses some; the assay was immunoSEQ multiplex PCR. The table shows almost 200,000 clones, with 85% occurring only once. The sample consisted of peripheral blood. These receptors all stem from a man aged 55 to 70 with COVID-19, enrolled during active disease. Each CDR3 is given with its conserved first and last residue. The order of the fields is J gene, clone size, D gene, V gene, CDR3 protein, CDR3 DNA. D genes are given only for firm matches. Rows give clone size only sometimes, using once, few, many, or a class for an expanded clone.

j_gene: TRBJ2-7
abundance: NA
d_gene: NA
v_gene: TRBV5-1
CDR3aa: CASSLDGGTEQYF
CDR3nt: TGCGCCAGCAGCTTGGATGGAGGGACCGAGCAGTACTTC

j_gene: TRBJ1-1
abundance: NA
d_gene: TRBD1
v_gene: TRBV7-2
CDR3aa: CASSLATGQGNTEAFF
CDR3nt: TGTGCCAGCAGCTTAGCGACAGGGCAGGGGAACACTGAAGCTTTCTTT

j_gene: TRBJ1-5
abundance: NA
d_gene: NA
v_gene: TRBV5-1
CDR3aa: CASRSGVDNQPQHF
CDR3nt: TGCGCCAGCAGAAGTGGAGTTGACAATCAGCCCCAGCATTTT

j_gene: TRBJ2-3
abundance: NA
d_gene: NA
v_gene: TRBV18
CDR3aa: CASSPGLARTDTQYF
CDR3nt: TGTGCCAGCTCCCCGGGACTGGCGAGGACAGATACGCAGTATTTT

j_gene: TRBJ1-2
abundance: NA
d_gene: NA
v_gene: TRBV7-2
CDR3aa: CASSLGGQRGAGYTF
CDR3nt: TGTGCCAGCAGCTTAGGGGGGCAGCGCGGTGCGGGCTACACCTTC

j_gene: TRBJ1-5
abundance: once
d_gene: NA
v_gene: TRBV19
CDR3aa: CASSIRGQPQHF
CDR3nt: TGTGCCAGTAGTATACGGGGACAGCCCCAGCATTTT

j_gene: TRBJ2-3
abundance: NA
d_gene: TRBD2
v_gene: TRBV5-1
CDR3aa: CASSLGLASSTDTQYF
CDR3nt: TGCGCCAGCAGCTTGGGACTAGCGAGCTCTACAGATACGCAGTATTTT

j_gene: TRBJ1-1
abundance: once
d_gene: NA
v_gene: TRBV2
CDR3aa: CASSEGRGNTEAFF
CDR3nt: TGTGCCAGCAGTGAGGGCAGGGGGAACACTGAAGCTTTCTTT

j_gene: TRBJ2-1
abundance: NA
d_gene: TRBD2
v_gene: TRBV6-2/TRBV6-3
CDR3aa: CASSPGSGREFF
CDR3nt: TGTGCCAGCAGCCCCGGGTCGGGGAGGGAGTTCTTC

j_gene: TRBJ2-7
abundance: NA
d_gene: TRBD2
v_gene: TRBV7-2
CDR3aa: CASSLGRLAGGEQYF
CDR3nt: TGTGCCAGCAGCTTAGGTCGACTAGCGGGAGGCGAGCAGTACTTC

j_gene: TRBJ2-3
abundance: NA
d_gene: NA
v_gene: TRBV10-1
CDR3aa: CASSDGGGRTDTQYF
CDR3nt: TGCGCCAGCAGTGATGGAGGGGGCCGCACAGATACGCAGTATTTT

j_gene: TRBJ1-1
abundance: NA
d_gene: NA
v_gene: TRBV5-4
CDR3aa: CASSPQRGGNTEAFF
CDR3nt: TGTGCCAGCAGCCCCCAGAGGGGAGGGAACACTGAAGCTTTCTTT

j_gene: TRBJ1-1
abundance: NA
d_gene: TRBD1
v_gene: TRBV6-5
CDR3aa: CASSFSTGQLAFF
CDR3nt: TGTGCCAGCAGTTTTTCGACAGGGCAGTTAGCTTTCTTT

j_gene: TRBJ1-1
abundance: once
d_gene: NA
v_gene: TRBV19
CDR3aa: CASSPQGTNTEAFF
CDR3nt: TGTGCCAGTAGCCCACAGGGTACTAACACTGAAGCTTTCTTT

j_gene: TRBJ2-2
abundance: few
d_gene: NA
v_gene: TRBV5-1
CDR3aa: CASSLVAAGTGELFF
CDR3nt: TGCGCCAGCAGCTTGGTAGCGGCCGGCACCGGGGAGCTGTTTTTT

j_gene: TRBJ1-6
abundance: NA
d_gene: NA
v_gene: TRBV7-2
CDR3aa: CASSFPIRGNSPLHF
CDR3nt: TGTGCCAGCAGCTTCCCTATCCGGGGGAATTCACCCCTCCACTTT

j_gene: TRBJ2-7
abundance: NA
d_gene: TRBD1
v_gene: TRBV5-6
CDR3aa: CASSSRGQGAKEQYF
CDR3nt: TGTGCCAGCAGCTCAAGAGGACAGGGGGCGAAAGAGCAGTACTTC

j_gene: TRBJ2-5
abundance: many
d_gene: NA
v_gene: TRBV6-2/TRBV6-3
CDR3aa: CASSYSRGQPETQYF
CDR3nt: TGTGCCAGCAGTTATAGTAGGGGTCAGCCAGAGACCCAGTACTTC

j_gene: TRBJ2-7
abundance: NA
d_gene: NA
v_gene: TRBV4-1
CDR3aa: CASSQNSGSEQYF
CDR3nt: TGCGCCAGCAGCCAAAACTCGGGGAGCGAGCAGTACTTC

j_gene: TRBJ2-1
abundance: NA
d_gene: NA
v_gene: TRBV27
CDR3aa: CASRLRENGFGNEQFF
CDR3nt: TGTGCCAGCAGATTACGGGAGAACGGATTTGGAAATGAGCAGTTCTTC

j_gene: TRBJ2-7
abundance: NA
d_gene: NA
v_gene: TRBV18
CDR3aa: CASSPQGYSYEQYF
CDR3nt: TGTGCCAGCTCACCCCAGGGGTACTCCTACGAGCAGTACTTC

j_gene: TRBJ2-2
abundance: NA
d_gene: NA
v_gene: TRBV4-2
CDR3aa: CASSQDFVRDTGELFF
CDR3nt: TGTGCCAGCAGCCAAGATTTCGTCAGGGACACCGGGGAGCTGTTTTTT

j_gene: TRBJ1-1
abundance: NA
d_gene: TRBD1
v_gene: TRBV3-1/TRBV3-2
CDR3aa: CASTPGQLNTEAFF
CDR3nt: TGTGCCTCCACTCCGGGACAGCTGAACACTGAAGCTTTCTTT

j_gene: TRBJ1-6
abundance: NA
d_gene: NA
v_gene: TRBV6-1
CDR3aa: CASSETYSYNSPLHF
CDR3nt: TGTGCCAGCAGTGAGACTTACTCCTATAATTCACCCCTCCACTTT

j_gene: TRBJ2-1
abundance: few
d_gene: TRBD2
v_gene: TRBV19
CDR3aa: CASSISGSSYNEQFF
CDR3nt: TGTGCCAGTAGTATTAGCGGGAGCTCCTACAATGAGCAGTTCTTC

j_gene: TRBJ1-2
abundance: NA
d_gene: NA
v_gene: TRBV14
CDR3aa: CASSQDRHRYGYTF
CDR3nt: TGTGCCAGCAGCCAAGATAGACACCGCTATGGCTACACCTTC

j_gene: TRBJ1-4
abundance: NA
d_gene: TRBD1
v_gene: TRBV7-2
CDR3aa: CASSLGRGDEKLFF
CDR3nt: TGTGCCAGCAGCTTGGGCAGGGGGGATGAAAAACTGTTTTTT

j_gene: TRBJ1-1
abundance: NA
d_gene: NA
v_gene: TRBV14
CDR3aa: CASSPFTGLQNTEAFF
CDR3nt: TGTGCCAGCAGCCCATTCACGGGGTTACAGAACACTGAAGCTTTCTTT

j_gene: TRBJ1-1
abundance: NA
d_gene: TRBD1
v_gene: TRBV3-1/TRBV3-2
CDR3aa: CASSLGTGGTEAFF
CDR3nt: TGTGCCAGCAGCCTCGGGACAGGGGGCACTGAAGCTTTCTTT

j_gene: TRBJ1-3
abundance: NA
d_gene: TRBD1
v_gene: TRBV4-1
CDR3aa: CASSQPGTGNGNTIYF
CDR3nt: TGCGCCAGCAGCCAACCCGGGACAGGGAACGGAAACACCATATATTTT

j_gene: TRBJ1-1
abundance: NA
d_gene: NA
v_gene: TRBV4-1
CDR3aa: CASSPPGRGRGTEAFF
CDR3nt: TGCGCCAGCAGCCCTCCAGGAAGAGGGCGCGGCACTGAAGCTTTCTTT

j_gene: TRBJ2-5
abundance: NA
d_gene: TRBD2
v_gene: TRBV10-3
CDR3aa: CAIGPGLAGGETQYF
CDR3nt: TGTGCCATCGGGCCGGGACTAGCGGGAGGGGAGACCCAGTACTTC

j_gene: TRBJ2-5
abundance: NA
d_gene: NA
v_gene: TRBV11-1
CDR3aa: CASSLKGETQYF
CDR3nt: TGTGCCAGCAGCTTAAAGGGGGAGACCCAGTACTTC

j_gene: TRBJ2-1
abundance: NA
d_gene: NA
v_gene: TRBV7-2
CDR3aa: CATRPRPSYNEQFF
CDR3nt: TGTGCCACCCGCCCGCGGCCGTCCTACAATGAGCAGTTCTTC

j_gene: TRBJ1-3
abundance: NA
d_gene: NA
v_gene: TRBV5-1
CDR3aa: CASSLADTIYF
CDR3nt: TGCGCCAGCAGCTTAGCGGACACCATATATTTT

j_gene: TRBJ2-7
abundance: NA
d_gene: NA
v_gene: TRBV23-1
CDR3aa: CASSHQGKDEQYF
CDR3nt: TGCGCCAGCAGTCATCAGGGGAAGGACGAGCAGTACTTC

j_gene: TRBJ1-2
abundance: NA
d_gene: NA
v_gene: TRBV6-5
CDR3aa: CASSSSYGYTF
CDR3nt: TGTGCCAGCAGCTCTTCCTATGGCTACACCTTC

j_gene: TRBJ1-2
abundance: NA
d_gene: NA
v_gene: TRBV27
CDR3aa: CASSLRIGIGGPHYGYTF
CDR3nt: TGTGCCAGCAGTTTACGGATAGGGATCGGGGGGCCTCACTATGGCTACACCTTC

j_gene: TRBJ1-1
abundance: NA
d_gene: NA
v_gene: TRBV18
CDR3aa: CASSPPGLTTEAFF
CDR3nt: TGTGCCAGCTCACCACCGGGGCTTACCACTGAAGCTTTCTTT

j_gene: TRBJ1-1
abundance: NA
d_gene: TRBD1
v_gene: TRBV11-2
CDR3aa: CASSPRQGAETEAFF
CDR3nt: TGTGCCAGCAGCCCCCGACAGGGGGCGGAAACTGAAGCTTTCTTT

j_gene: TRBJ1-5
abundance: NA
d_gene: NA
v_gene: TRBV4-1
CDR3aa: CASSQDPTGSQPQHF
CDR3nt: TGCGCCAGCAGCCAAGATCCAACAGGGAGTCAGCCCCAGCATTTT

j_gene: TRBJ2-5
abundance: NA
d_gene: TRBD1
v_gene: TRBV5-1
CDR3aa: CASSRDREGETQYF
CDR3nt: TGCGCCAGCAGCCGGGACAGGGAGGGGGAGACCCAGTACTTC

j_gene: TRBJ2-2
abundance: NA
d_gene: NA
v_gene: TRBV11-2
CDR3aa: CASSDRRYRAAGELFF
CDR3nt: TGTGCCAGCAGCGACCGTCGGTACAGGGCGGCCGGGGAGCTGTTTTTT

j_gene: TRBJ2-3
abundance: NA
d_gene: TRBD1
v_gene: TRBV5-1
CDR3aa: CASSLGQGAADTQYF
CDR3nt: TGCGCCAGCAGCTTGGGGCAGGGGGCTGCAGATACGCAGTATTTT

j_gene: TRBJ2-7
abundance: NA
d_gene: NA
v_gene: TRBV10-3
CDR3aa: CAISNGSSYEQYF
CDR3nt: TGTGCCATCAGCAACGGTAGCTCCTACGAGCAGTACTTC

j_gene: TRBJ1-1
abundance: NA
d_gene: NA
v_gene: TRBV12-3/TRBV12-4
CDR3aa: CASSGENTEAFF
CDR3nt: TGTGCCAGCAGCGGAGAGAACACTGAAGCTTTCTTT

j_gene: TRBJ1-1
abundance: NA
d_gene: NA
v_gene: TRBV2
CDR3aa: CASRTGRQNTEAFF
CDR3nt: TGTGCCAGCAGGACAGGACGTCAAAACACTGAAGCTTTCTTT

j_gene: TRBJ1-1
abundance: NA
d_gene: NA
v_gene: TRBV5-6
CDR3aa: CASSLQDQGKAFF
CDR3nt: TGTGCCAGCAGCCTCCAGGACCAGGGGAAAGCTTTCTTT

j_gene: TRBJ2-7
abundance: NA
d_gene: TRBD1
v_gene: TRBV6-5
CDR3aa: CASRRGQGPIEQYF
CDR3nt: TGTGCCAGCAGAAGGGGACAGGGACCTATCGAGCAGTACTTC

j_gene: TRBJ2-7
abundance: NA
d_gene: NA
v_gene: TRBV11-1
CDR3aa: CASSLGGPGVPYEQYF
CDR3nt: TGTGCCAGCAGCTTAGGAGGGCCGGGTGTCCCCTACGAGCAGTACTTC

j_gene: TRBJ2-4
abundance: NA
d_gene: NA
v_gene: TRBV10-1
CDR3aa: CASSESSGALNIQYF
CDR3nt: TGCGCCAGCAGTGAGTCGTCAGGGGCCTTAAACATTCAGTACTTC

j_gene: TRBJ1-1
abundance: NA
d_gene: NA
v_gene: TRBV2
CDR3aa: CASRSSGTGGTEAFF
CDR3nt: TGTGCCAGCAGGTCGTCCGGGACGGGGGGCACTGAAGCTTTCTTT

j_gene: TRBJ1-6
abundance: NA
d_gene: NA
v_gene: TRBV10-3
CDR3aa: CAISGGADYNSPLHF
CDR3nt: TGTGCCATCAGCGGCGGGGCAGACTATAATTCACCCCTCCACTTT

j_gene: TRBJ2-2
abundance: NA
d_gene: NA
v_gene: TRBV30
CDR3aa: CAWRYTMNTGELFF
CDR3nt: TGTGCCTGGAGGTACACGATGAACACCGGGGAGCTGTTTTTT

j_gene: TRBJ1-1
abundance: NA
d_gene: TRBD1
v_gene: TRBV18
CDR3aa: CASSPPGGQGVFF
CDR3nt: TGTGCCAGCTCACCACCGGGGGGACAGGGAGTGTTCTTT